This T cell receptor (beta chain) was identified during a study of blood T cell repertoires in COVID-19 (dated by TCRdb to about 2020). General notes on the study: Samples from collaborators originated in the United States, Italy and Spain and spanned both the acute and convalescent phases of COVID-19. The prospective study material was composed of cDNA or gDNA derived from T cells, B-cell-depleted T cells, or PBMCs. Subjects who had been exposed to COVID-19, were actively infected with it, or had recovered from it provided the deeply sampled blood TCRbeta repertoires that made up the dataset. The repertoires were released in a freely available public database meant as a resource for research on the immune response to SARS-CoV-2. Samples came from the ongoing ImmuneRACE study (first 160 participants) plus 1,254 subjects from 6 global collaborators. The sample metadata nearly always contained a de-identified subject ID, COVID-19 status, age in years and sex. HLA class I and class II types, where available, came from metadata supplied by the sample provider rather than from assay-based typing. What the work shows at the level of the full study, not this receptor alone: How much clinical and demographic metadata was included differed by source and by participant, and the metadata was provided uncurated.

Of note for this clone: No cognate antigen has been identified for it. Base quality data are lacking; no much larger clone is found one base away.

From a lookup of the germline V gene, CDR1 and CDR2 are KGHSH and LQKENI. The CDR3 contains 15 residues, cysteine and phenylalanine counted. The DNA shown is the 45-base CDR3, in frame from base 1. At the junction V is shortened by 3 bases and J by 9 bases; bases outside the gene matches: 3. The collaborating institutions used their own protocols to collect whole blood in K2EDTA tubes. For TCRbeta analysis, collaborators shipped samples as frozen whole blood, isolated PBMCs, or DNA extracted from either of those sample types. TCRbeta CDR3 regions were amplified from genomic DNA by means of the immunoSEQ Assay, a bias-controlled multiplex PCR. In the paper's pipeline: The number of nucleated cells in each sample was estimated by amplification of reference gene primers within the assay. To quantify the absolute abundance of each unique TCRbeta CDR3 rearrangement, sequence reads were collapsed and filtered. For each sample, productive Simpson clonality was calculated as the square root of Simpson's diversity index across productive rearrangements. Imported from immuneACCESS, the table was reduced by TCRdb to in-frame sequences with V and J called. These copies leave out some clones; in studies compared against another copy, an unresolved V gene accounts for under half, and the cause of the remainder is not known. V and J calls and clone size come straight from that table; D and trimming were deduced from the DNA. The sample records about 180,000 clones, roughly four fifths of which are singletons. The top ten constitute about 1.5% of the sample.

The receptor chain draws on TRBV18 and TRBJ1-6; 12 bases in the middle match TRBD1. This clonotype was obtained from a human donor in a cohort sampled during active COVID-19. Sequenced: peripheral blood. The encoded CDR3 is CASSPGTGGFSPLHF. The DNA reads as follows: TGTGCCAGCTCACCCGGGACAGGGGGCTTTTCACCCCTCCACTTT.